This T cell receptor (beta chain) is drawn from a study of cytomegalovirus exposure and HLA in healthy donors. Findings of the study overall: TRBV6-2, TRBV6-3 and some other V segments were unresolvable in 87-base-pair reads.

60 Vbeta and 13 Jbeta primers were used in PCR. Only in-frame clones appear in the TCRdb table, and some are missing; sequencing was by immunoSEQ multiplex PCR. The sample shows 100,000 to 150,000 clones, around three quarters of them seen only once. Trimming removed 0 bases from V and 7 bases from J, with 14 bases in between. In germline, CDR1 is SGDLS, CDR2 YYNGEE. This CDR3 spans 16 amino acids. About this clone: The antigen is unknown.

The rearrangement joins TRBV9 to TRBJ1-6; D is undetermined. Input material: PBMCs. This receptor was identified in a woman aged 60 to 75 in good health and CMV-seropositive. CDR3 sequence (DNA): TGTGCCAGCAGCGTAGATCCGGGATTAAGGAATTCACCCCTCCACTTT. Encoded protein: CASSVDPGLRNSPLHF.